This TCR beta chain was sequenced in a study of cytomegalovirus exposure and HLA in healthy donors. Looked up from germline, CDR1 is SEHNR and CDR2 is FQNEAQ (reference sequence). Trimming left V 6 bases short and J 1 base short, with 10 bases between. The CDR3 totals 15 residues. Use of 60 Vbeta and 13 Jbeta primers characterized the PCR. The table came from immunoSEQ multiplex PCR; TCRdb's copy has only in-frame clones and leaves some out. This table lists around 120,000 clones. The chain employs TRBV7-9 and TRBJ1-6, with a tentative D call TRBD1 (6 bases). The TCR comes from a young man in good health and CMV-seronegative. The sample taken for sequencing was PBMCs. The CDR3 reads CASRQGVSYNSPLHF. In nucleotides, the CDR3 is TGTGCCAGCAGACAGGGAGTTTCCTATAATTCACCCCTCCACTTT. Together with reference TRBV7-9 and TRBJ1-6, the CDR3 gives the full variable domain: DTGVSQNPRHKITKRGQNVTFRCDPISEHNRLYWYRQTLGQGPEFLTYFQNEAQLEKSRLLSDRFSAERPKGSFSTLEIQRTEQGDSAMYLCASRQGVSYNSPLHFGNGTRLTVT.